The clone carrying this T cell receptor (beta chain) was counted a few times. This entry is derived from a study of shared clonotypes between healthy human individuals. Germline CDR1 GTSNPN, CDR2 SVGIG (reference sequence). The CDR3 consists of 15 residues. V lost 5 bases, J lost 1 base, and 17 bases lay in between. The assay was immunoSEQ multiplex PCR, and TCRdb's table has in-frame clones only and misses some. The sample shows some 1.1 million clones, roughly 77% of them seen only once. Sequencing was done on a sample of memory CD4+ T cells from PBMCs. Subset in this sample: CD45RA-negative fraction. This chain links TRBV30 with TRBJ1-1; a possible D gene is TRBD1 (5 bases). This clonotype was obtained from a man in his late teens or twenties in good health. Some clones in this sample may be carry-over from other donors' samples. CDR3 sequence: CAWGTVVGENTEAFF. For the CDR3, the DNA is TGTGCCTGGGGAACAGTTGTGGGGGAGAACACTGAAGCTTTCTTT.